This T cell receptor beta chain was profiled in a study of regulatory T cells in long-lasting Graves disease. V was clipped by 0 bases and J by 5 bases, with 7 bases between them. This CDR3 is built from 13 residues. In germline, CDR1 is GTSNPN, CDR2 SVGIG (reference sequence). Regarding the study as a whole: With a few thousand shared public clonotypes, persistent patients exceeded new patients, who shared over 850.

This clonotype was observed many times. Its antigen is not known. Building of the TCR beta libraries involved iRepertoire HTBI primers and Arm-PCR of CDR3 regions. In the authors' methods: Gene usage covered over 55 TRBV and 14 TRBJ segments. TCRdb reprocessed the multiplex PCR reads with MiXCR, giving one entry per CDR3 protein. It is TCRdb's table, rather than the study itself, that gives the V and J calls and clone size. Of roughly 500,000 distinct CDR3 sequences in the sample, 12% were seen once. The time point: newly diagnosed GD, antithyroid drugs for less than 3 months. PBMCs provided the RNA from which the TCR library was made. These same records also appear under a second study, on T cells in Graves' hyperthyroidism and ophthalmopathy. That study reports: No ophthalmopathy progression within 18 months constituted stable Graves' hyperthyroidism.

The V gene is TRBV30, the J gene TRBJ1-4, with D perhaps matching TRBD1 (5 bases). Sequenced here: peripheral blood mononuclear cells (PBMCs), sampled at new diagnosis, from a patient treated with antithyroid drugs. This receptor was taken from a woman in her twenties or thirties with Graves disease. The CDR3 sequence is CAWSVRGNEKLFF. CDR3 sequence (DNA): TGTGCCTGGAGTGTACGGGGGAATGAAAAACTGTTTTTT.